This TCR beta chain emerged from a study of molecular identifiers for immune sequencing clone quantification. Overall study results and limits: Barcode collisions between identical TCR molecules could shrink estimates of highly expanded clone sizes.

The CDR3 has 17 amino acids. Germline trimming cut 1 base from V and 1 base from J; bases unmatched to any gene: 10. In germline, CDR1 is SQVTM, CDR2 ANQGSEA. This clonotype was seen many times. Its antigen is currently unknown. Both previously described methods and listed TCR primers were employed to make bulk TCR libraries. TCRdb ran MiXCR on the PCR reads and lists one entry per CDR3 protein. This table has about 510,000 distinct CDR3 sequences, 20% to 25% appearing once. In the sort, naive CD8 T cells were defined as CD8+CD4-CCR7+CD45RA+. The receptor was derived from a human donor in good health. Some libraries in this study had Jurkat cell RNA spiked in. Sequencing was carried out using naive CD8+ T cells from blood, with Jurkat cell RNA spiked in. Subset here: FACS-sorted CD8+CD4-CCR7+CD45RA+ naive T cells. The chain joins TRBV29-1 to TRBJ2-3, with TRBD1 identical over 8 bases. The CDR3 region has the DNA TGCAGCGTTGAAGTCCTGGTATGGGGACAGGGCACAGATACGCAGTATTTT. It is translated as CSVEVLVWGQGTDTQYF.